The present TCR beta chain was sequenced within a study of OX40 agonist ivuxolimab in advanced cancers. The CDR3 runs to 16 residues. J lost 1 base, V lost 1 base, and 3 bases had no gene match. Germline values: CDR1 LGHNT, CDR2 FRNRAP. TCRdb keeps only in-frame clones here, not all; method: immunoSEQ multiplex PCR. Found here are under 100,000 clones, roughly 89% of them singletons; the top ten hold around 0.34%. Study results and limitations: By week 6 at 0.1 to 3.0 mg/kg, blood CD4+ and CD8+ T cells had expanded clonally.

Concerning this clone: Antigen unknown.

The material was CD4+ or CD8+ T cells sorted from blood, obtained in a trial of the OX40 agonist ivuxolimab. The V call is TRBV12-5, the J call TRBJ2-2; 7 nucleotides agree with TRBD1. The TCR comes from an adult with an advanced solid tumor such as melanoma, head and neck, liver or kidney cancer. The CDR3 loop reads CASGLGTGWNTGELFF. The CDR3 nucleotides read TGTGCTAGTGGTTTGGGGACAGGCTGGAACACCGGGGAGCTGTTTTTT.